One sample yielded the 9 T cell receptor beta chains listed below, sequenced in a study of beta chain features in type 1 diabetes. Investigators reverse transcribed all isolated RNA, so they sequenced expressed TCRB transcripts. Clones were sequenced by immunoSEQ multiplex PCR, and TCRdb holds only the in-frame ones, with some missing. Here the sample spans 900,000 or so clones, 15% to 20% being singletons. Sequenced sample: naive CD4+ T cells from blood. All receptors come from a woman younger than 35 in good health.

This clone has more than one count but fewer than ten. The CDR3 here is CASSLRTENTGELFF. In nucleotides, the CDR3 is TGTGCCAGCTCACTAAGGACGGAGAACACCGGGGAGCTGTTTTTT. The chain combines TRBV18 with TRBJ2-2; D call uncertain. Between the trimmed V and J ends, which lost 4 bases and 1 base, there was a span of 10 bases. This CDR3 is built from 15 residues. Germline V CDR1 and CDR2: KGHSH, LQKENI.

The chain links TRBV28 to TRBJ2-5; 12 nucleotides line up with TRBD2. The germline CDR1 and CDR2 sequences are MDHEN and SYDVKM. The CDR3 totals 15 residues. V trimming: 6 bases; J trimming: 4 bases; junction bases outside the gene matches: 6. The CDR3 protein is CASSVVGLAGETQYF. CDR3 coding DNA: TGTGCCAGCAGCGTTGTGGGACTAGCGGGAGAGACCCAGTACTTC.

In DNA, the CDR3 is TGTGCCAGCAGCCGGCGGGGTGATCCCGGGGAGCTGTTTTTT. Protein: CASSRRGDPGELFF. The chain links TRBV14 to TRBJ2-2, with D perhaps matching TRBD2 (6 bases). The CDR3 covers 14 residues. V lost 4 bases and J 6 bases, leaving 12 bases between the germline ends. Germline V gene sequence: CDR1 SGHDN, CDR2 FVKESK.

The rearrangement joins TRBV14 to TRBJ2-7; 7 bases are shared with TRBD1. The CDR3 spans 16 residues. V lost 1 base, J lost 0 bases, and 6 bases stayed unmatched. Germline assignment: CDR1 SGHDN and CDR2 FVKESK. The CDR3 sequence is CASSQVGDRSSYEQYF. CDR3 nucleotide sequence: TGTGCCAGCAGCCAAGTGGGGGACAGAAGCTCCTACGAGCAGTACTTC.

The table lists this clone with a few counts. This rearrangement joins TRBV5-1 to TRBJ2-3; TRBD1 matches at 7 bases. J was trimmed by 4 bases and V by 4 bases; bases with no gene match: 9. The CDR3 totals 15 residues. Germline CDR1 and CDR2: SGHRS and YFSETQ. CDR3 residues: CASSDRQGSADTQYF. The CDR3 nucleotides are TGCGCCAGCAGCGATCGACAGGGAAGCGCAGATACGCAGTATTTT.

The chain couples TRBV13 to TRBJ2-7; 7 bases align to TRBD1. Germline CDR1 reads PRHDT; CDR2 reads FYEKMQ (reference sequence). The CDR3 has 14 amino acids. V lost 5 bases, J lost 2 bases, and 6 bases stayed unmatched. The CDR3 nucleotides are TGTGCCAGCAGCATTCTGGACAGGACCTACGAGCAGTACTTC. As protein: CASSILDRTYEQYF.

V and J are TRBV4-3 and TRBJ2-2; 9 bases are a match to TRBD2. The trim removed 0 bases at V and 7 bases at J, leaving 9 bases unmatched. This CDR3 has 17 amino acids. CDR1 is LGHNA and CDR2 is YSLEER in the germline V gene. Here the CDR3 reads CASSQDWLAGRGGELFF. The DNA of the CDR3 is TGCGCCAGCAGCCAAGATTGGCTAGCGGGAAGGGGCGGGGAGCTGTTTTTT.

CDR3 coding DNA: TGTGCCAGCAGCCATCGCGAAAAACTGTTTTTT. It codes for CASSHREKLFF. The chain employs TRBV28 and TRBJ1-4, with D unresolved. The CDR3 has 11 residues. CDR1 and CDR2 (germline): MDHEN, SYDVKM. Trimming pared 6 bases from V and 8 bases from J, leaving 7 bases between. Complete variable domain (other parts from reference TRBV28 and TRBJ1-4): DVKVTQSSRYLVKRTGEKVFLECVQDMDHENMFWYRQDPGLGLRLIYFSYDVKMKEKGDIPEGYSVSREKKERFSLILESASTNQTSMYLCASSHREKLFFGSGTQLSVL.

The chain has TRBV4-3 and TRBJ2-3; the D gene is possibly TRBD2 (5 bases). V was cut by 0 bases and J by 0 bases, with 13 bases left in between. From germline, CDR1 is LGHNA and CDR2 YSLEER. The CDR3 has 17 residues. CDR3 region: CASSQDPAGRSTDTQYF. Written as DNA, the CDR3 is TGCGCCAGCAGCCAAGATCCGGCGGGCCGAAGCACAGATACGCAGTATTTT.